The T cell receptor (beta chain) described here comes from a study of circulating and synovial CD4+ cells in juvenile arthritis. Sequencing used immunoSEQ multiplex PCR; TCRdb keeps in-frame clones, though not all of them. Of approximately 36,000 clones listed, approximately 96% are singletons. This CDR3 has 15 amino acids. CDR1 and CDR2 (germline): SEHNR, FQNEAQ (reference sequence). Trimming at V came to 6 bases and at J to 2 bases, leaving 4 bases not matched to a gene. The rearrangement joins TRBV7-9 to TRBJ1-4, with TRBD1 matching 9 bases. Sample: CD4+ T cells from blood. This receptor was obtained from a human donor with juvenile idiopathic arthritis. The chain's CDR3 is CASRVGQGTNEKLFF. CDR3 coding DNA: TGTGCCAGCAGAGTAGGACAGGGGACTAATGAAAAACTGTTTTTT. The whole variable domain, remainder taken from reference TRBV7-9 and TRBJ1-4, is DTGVSQNPRHKITKRGQNVTFRCDPISEHNRLYWYRQTLGQGPEFLTYFQNEAQLEKSRLLSDRFSAERPKGSFSTLEIQRTEQGDSAMYLCASRVGQGTNEKLFFGSGTQLSVL.